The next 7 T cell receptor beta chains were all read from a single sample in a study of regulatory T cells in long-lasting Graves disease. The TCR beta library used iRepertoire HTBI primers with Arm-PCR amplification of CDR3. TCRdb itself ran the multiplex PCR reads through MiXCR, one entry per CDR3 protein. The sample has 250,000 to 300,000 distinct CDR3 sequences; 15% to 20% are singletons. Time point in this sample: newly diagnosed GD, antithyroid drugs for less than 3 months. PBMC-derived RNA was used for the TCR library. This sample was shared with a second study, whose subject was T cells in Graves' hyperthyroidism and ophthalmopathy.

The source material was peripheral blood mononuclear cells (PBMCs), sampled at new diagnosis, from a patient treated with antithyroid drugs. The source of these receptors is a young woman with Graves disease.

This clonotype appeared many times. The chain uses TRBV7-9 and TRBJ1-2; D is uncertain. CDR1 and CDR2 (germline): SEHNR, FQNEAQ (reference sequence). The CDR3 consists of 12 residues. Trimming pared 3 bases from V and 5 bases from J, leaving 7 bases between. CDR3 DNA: TGTGCCAGCAGCTTGGAGGAATATGGCTACACCTTC. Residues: CASSLEEYGYTF.

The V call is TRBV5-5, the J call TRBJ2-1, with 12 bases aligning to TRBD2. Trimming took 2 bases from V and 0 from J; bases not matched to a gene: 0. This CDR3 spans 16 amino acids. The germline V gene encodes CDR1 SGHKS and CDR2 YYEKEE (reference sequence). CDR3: CASSLLAGGSYNEQFF. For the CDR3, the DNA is TGTGCCAGCAGCTTACTAGCGGGGGGCTCCTACAATGAGCAGTTCTTC.

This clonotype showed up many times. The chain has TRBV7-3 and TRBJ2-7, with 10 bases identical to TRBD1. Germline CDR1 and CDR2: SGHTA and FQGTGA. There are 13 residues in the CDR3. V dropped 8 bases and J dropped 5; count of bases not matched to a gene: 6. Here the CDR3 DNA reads TGTGCCAGCGCTACGGGGACAGGGGACGAGCAGTACTTC. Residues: CASATGTGDEQYF.

In DNA form, the CDR3 reads TGTGCCAGCAGCCCTCGAGACAGCCCTTATGGCTACACCTTC. Residues: CASSPRDSPYGYTF. The chain is built from TRBV9 and TRBJ1-2; TRBD1 might be the D (5 bases). The V end was cut by 4 bases, the J end by 5 bases, with 15 bases between. Germline V gene data show CDR1 as SGDLS and CDR2 as YYNGEE. The CDR3 loop spans 14 amino acids.

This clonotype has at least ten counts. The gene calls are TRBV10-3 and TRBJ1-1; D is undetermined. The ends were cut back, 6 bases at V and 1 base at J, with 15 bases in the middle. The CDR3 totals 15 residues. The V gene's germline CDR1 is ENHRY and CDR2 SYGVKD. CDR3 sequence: CAIRAAGDSNTEAFF. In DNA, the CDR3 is TGTGCCATCAGGGCGGCGGGTGACTCGAACACTGAAGCTTTCTTT.

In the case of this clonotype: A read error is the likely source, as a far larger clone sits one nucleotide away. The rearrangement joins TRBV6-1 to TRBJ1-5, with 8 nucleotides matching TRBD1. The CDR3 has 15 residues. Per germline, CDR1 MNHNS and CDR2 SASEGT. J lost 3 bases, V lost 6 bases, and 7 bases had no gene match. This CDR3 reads CASRATGGDNQPQHF. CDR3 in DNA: TGTGCCAGCAGAGCCACAGGGGGGGACAATCAGCCCCAGCATTTT.

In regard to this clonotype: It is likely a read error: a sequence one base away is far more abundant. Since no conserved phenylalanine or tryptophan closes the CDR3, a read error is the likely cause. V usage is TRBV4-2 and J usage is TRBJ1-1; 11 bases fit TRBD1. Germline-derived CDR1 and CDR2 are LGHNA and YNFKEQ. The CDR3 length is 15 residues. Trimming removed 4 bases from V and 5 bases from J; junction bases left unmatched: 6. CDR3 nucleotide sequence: TGTGCCAGCAGCCCCTTCGGGACAGGGGGAACTGAAGCTTTCTTG. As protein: CASSPFGTGGTEAFL.